The next 22 T cell receptor beta chains were all read from a single sample in a study of blood T cell repertoires in COVID-19. Assay used: immunoSEQ multiplex PCR; TCRdb lists only in-frame clones, some missing. The table includes roughly 100,000 clones, 77% detected once. The specimen sequenced was peripheral blood. These receptors were collected from a woman older than 75 with acute or convalescent COVID-19.

This clone has only a few counts. The chain joins TRBV4-2 to TRBJ1-1, with D perhaps matching TRBD1 (5 bases). V lost 4 bases and J 3 bases, leaving 12 bases between the germline ends. The CDR3 consists of 14 residues. The germline gives CDR1 LGHNA, CDR2 YNFKEQ. CDR3 bases: TGTGCCAGCAGCCCCGGTCAGGGATACACTGAAGCTTTCTTT. Translated: CASSPGQGYTEAFF.

The count of this clone is one. This chain connects TRBV28 to TRBJ1-5; D gene ambiguous. V dropped 4 bases and J dropped 0 bases, with 7 bases sitting between them. This CDR3 comprises 14 residues. Germline loops: CDR1 MDHEN, CDR2 SYDVKM. In DNA, the CDR3 is TGTGCCAGCAGTTCGGGGTATAGCAATCAGCCCCAGCATTTT. This encodes CASSSGYSNQPQHF.

Only a few counts were recorded for this clone. The J gene is TRBJ1-2, the V gene TRBV7-2, with 9 bases lining up with TRBD1. The CDR3 runs to 15 residues. CDR1 SGHTA and CDR2 FQGNSA come from the germline V gene. V lost 5 bases to trimming and J lost 11 bases; unmatched junction nucleotides: 15. The CDR3 loop is CASSPDTGTGNRYTF. The CDR3 nucleotides are TGTGCCAGCAGCCCCGATACCGGGACAGGGAATAGGTACACCTTC. Complete variable domain (other parts from reference TRBV7-2 and TRBJ1-2): GAGVSQSPSNKVTEKGKDVELRCDPISGHTALYWYRQSLGQGLEFLIYFQGNSAPDKSGLPSDRFSAERTGGSVSTLTIQRTQQEDSAVYLCASSPDTGTGNRYTFGSGTRLTVV.

The V gene is TRBV6-5, the J gene TRBJ2-1; 8 bases are a match to TRBD2. CDR3 length: 15 residues. Germline CDR1 reads MNHEY; CDR2 reads SVGAGI. J lost 4 bases, V lost 4 bases, and 6 bases had no gene match. This CDR3 reads CASSSGGGGYNEQFF. The CDR3 nucleotides are TGTGCCAGCAGTTCCGGAGGCGGGGGGTACAATGAGCAGTTCTTC.

The chain carries TRBV30 and TRBJ2-7; the D gene is possibly TRBD1 (6 bases). The germline CDR1 and CDR2 sequences are GTSNPN and SVGIG (reference sequence). Trimming pared 1 base from V and 4 bases from J, leaving 14 bases between. The CDR3 runs 14 residues. In DNA form, the CDR3 reads TGTGCCTGGAGTGGAAAGGGACACAGATACGAGCAGTACTTC. It encodes CAWSGKGHRYEQYF.

The chain carries TRBV5-1 and TRBJ1-5, with D maybe TRBD1 (5 bases). This CDR3 spans 16 amino acids. Germline CDR1 reads SGHRS; CDR2 reads YFSETQ. V was cut by 0 bases and J by 4 bases, with 14 bases left in between. The DNA of the CDR3 is TGCGCCAGCAGCTTGGGACAGTCGAGTTGGAATCAGCCCCAGCATTTT. It codes for CASSLGQSSWNQPQHF.

The V and J genes are TRBV7-8 and TRBJ1-6, with D hard to call. Germline lookup yields CDR1 SGHVS and CDR2 FQNEAQ. The CDR3 is made up of 14 amino acids. V dropped 5 bases and J dropped 10 bases, with 15 bases sitting between them. CDR3 protein: CASSPREGTSPLHF. As DNA, the CDR3 is TGTGCCAGCAGCCCGAGGGAGGGAACCTCACCCCTCCACTTT.

The J gene is TRBJ2-7, the V gene TRBV7-2; D remains ambiguous. The CDR3 extends over 11 amino acids. V was clipped by 5 bases and J by 0 bases, with 2 bases between them. The germline V gene has CDR1 SGHTA and CDR2 FQGNSA. The CDR3 sequence is CASSHSYEQYF. For the CDR3, the DNA is TGTGCCAGCAGCCACTCCTACGAGCAGTACTTC.

This sequence joins TRBV6-6 and TRBJ1-3; D gene unclear. The CDR3 is made up of 14 amino acids. Germline V lookup: CDR1 MNHNY, CDR2 SVGAGI (reference sequence). Between the trimmed V and J ends, which lost 6 bases and 0 bases, there was a span of 9 bases. CDR3 sequence (DNA): TGTGCCAGCAGGGTTTCCAGCTCTGGAAACACCATATATTTT. Its protein is CASRVSSSGNTIYF.

This chain uses TRBV6-1 with TRBJ2-7; 7 bases align to TRBD1. This CDR3 has 14 residues. In germline, CDR1 is MNHNS, CDR2 SASEGT. Trimming at V came to 5 bases and at J to 2 bases, leaving 6 bases not matched to a gene. CDR3 bases: TGTGCCAGCAGTCCCCAGCAGGGGGCCTACGAGCAGTACTTC. Its protein product is CASSPQQGAYEQYF.

This clone was picked up a small number of times. V is TRBV28 and J is TRBJ1-4; D is possibly TRBD1 (5 bases). Trimming removed 4 bases from V and 8 bases from J, with 14 bases in between. Germline CDR1 and CDR2: MDHEN and SYDVKM. This CDR3 is 14 amino acids long. For the CDR3, the DNA is TGTGCCAGCAGTTGGGACTTCTCGAAGGAAAAACTGTTTTTT. Translated, it gives CASSWDFSKEKLFF.

The CDR3 sequence: CASTLQGAQQYF. CDR3 coding DNA: TGTGCCAGCACCCTACAGGGGGCTCAGCAGTACTTC. V and J are TRBV12-3 or TRBV12-4 and TRBJ2-7, with 9 nucleotides matching TRBD1. CDR3 length: 12 residues. V was clipped by 7 bases and J by 8 bases; unmatched bases: 6.

The count of this clone is one. This chain connects TRBV6-5 to TRBJ1-1; 7 bases fit TRBD1. Germline V gene lookup returns CDR1 MNHEY and CDR2 SVGAGI. This CDR3 is built from 15 residues. J was trimmed by 0 bases and V by 0 bases; bases with no gene match: 1. The CDR3 is CASSYSGQMNTEAFF. Here the CDR3 DNA reads TGTGCCAGCAGTTACTCGGGACAGATGAACACTGAAGCTTTCTTT.

V gene TRBV12-3 or TRBV12-4 combines with J gene TRBJ1-2; D perhaps matches TRBD1 (5 bases). Trimming left V 6 bases short and J 0 bases short, with 8 bases between. CDR3 length equals 13 residues. The CDR3 region is CASRLTANYGYTF. The CDR3 DNA is TGTGCCAGCAGATTGACAGCTAACTATGGCTACACCTTC.

The chain carries TRBV28 and TRBJ1-2, with 8 bases lining up with TRBD1. Germline V CDR1 and CDR2: MDHEN, SYDVKM. The V and J ends lost 6 bases and 4 bases, in that order; junction bases with no gene match: 4. CDR3 length equals 13 residues. In DNA form, the CDR3 reads TGTGCCAGCAGCCGGACAGGGTCCTATGGCTACACCTTC. Its translation is CASSRTGSYGYTF.

The J gene is TRBJ2-2, the V gene TRBV6-5; D is ambiguous. The CDR3 has 13 residues. Germline V gives CDR1 MNHEY, CDR2 SVGAGI. V lost 6 bases to trimming and J lost 2 bases, with 7 bases between them. This CDR3 reads CASRELNTGELFF. In DNA form, the CDR3 reads TGTGCCAGCAGAGAGCTTAACACCGGGGAGCTGTTTTTT.

The V call is TRBV5-4, the J call TRBJ1-2; 7 bases match TRBD1. J was trimmed by 2 bases and V by 4 bases; bases with no gene match: 2. The CDR3 is 13 amino acids. Germline V lookup: CDR1 SGHNT, CDR2 YYREEE (reference sequence). The CDR3 DNA reads as TGTGCCAGCAGCCAGACAGGGAACTATGGCTACACCTTC. Protein product: CASSQTGNYGYTF.

The chain carries TRBV28 and TRBJ1-3, with D perhaps matching TRBD1 (5 bases). V lost 6 bases, J lost 0 bases, and 9 bases lay in between. The germline V gene has CDR1 MDHEN and CDR2 SYDVKM. The CDR3 has 14 residues. The CDR3 DNA reads as TGTGCCAGCAGCTGGGGCCTCTCTGGAAACACCATATATTTT. Protein sequence: CASSWGLSGNTIYF.

V usage is TRBV5-1 and J usage is TRBJ2-3, with 9 positions matching TRBD2. This CDR3 has 15 amino acids. Germline lookup yields CDR1 SGHRS and CDR2 YFSETQ. V was clipped by 4 bases and J by 8 bases; unmatched bases: 11. The CDR3 DNA follows: TGCGCCAGCAGCGCGGACCCGGGACTAGCAACTACGCAGTATTTT. Encoded protein: CASSADPGLATTQYF.

The chain couples TRBV28 to TRBJ2-7, with D possibly TRBD2 on 6 matching bases. V was cut by 5 bases and J by 2 bases, with 10 bases left in between. CDR1 MDHEN and CDR2 SYDVKM come from the germline V gene. This CDR3 spans 13 amino acids. The CDR3 DNA follows: TGTGCCAGCAGTGGTAGCGGAACCTACGAGCAGTACTTC. This encodes CASSGSGTYEQYF.

The V gene is TRBV11-2, the J gene TRBJ1-1; TRBD1 aligns across 9 bases. The junction had 13 bases not matched to a gene; V was cut back by 7 bases and J by 4 bases. This CDR3 contains 16 residues. CDR1 and CDR2 from the germline V gene are SGHAT and FQNNGV. Here the CDR3 reads CASIPRDRAGSTEAFF. CDR3 nucleotide sequence: TGTGCCAGCATCCCGAGGGACAGGGCGGGTTCCACTGAAGCTTTCTTT.

The chain combines TRBV7-2 with TRBJ1-2; D remains unclear. Trimming removed 1 base at V and 5 bases at J, with 5 bases between. This CDR3 contains 12 residues. Germline lookup yields CDR1 SGHTA and CDR2 FQGNSA. The CDR3 region has the DNA TGTGCCAGCAGCTTAGTTACATATGGCTACACCTTC. Its protein product is CASSLVTYGYTF. The full variable domain, rest sourced from reference TRBV7-2 and TRBJ1-2, is GAGVSQSPSNKVTEKGKDVELRCDPISGHTALYWYRQSLGQGLEFLIYFQGNSAPDKSGLPSDRFSAERTGGSVSTLTIQRTQQEDSAVYLCASSLVTYGYTFGSGTRLTVV.